The present T cell receptor (beta chain) was sequenced within a study of blood T cell repertoires in COVID-19. Study-level information: The origin of the acute and convalescent COVID-19 samples was the United States, Italy and Spain. From T cells, B-cell-depleted T cells, or PBMCs came the material, which was cDNA or gDNA.

There are 14 residues in the CDR3. Between the trimmed V and J ends, which lost 4 bases and 0 bases, there was a span of 12 bases. The V gene's germline CDR1 is DFQATT and CDR2 SNEGSKA (reference sequence). This clone was detected only once. Authors' methods: Quantification of nucleated cells was approximated via reference gene primer amplification. Generated by immunoSEQ multiplex PCR, the TCRdb table keeps only in-frame clones and is missing some. V, J and clone size derive from that table, while D and trimming were established from the DNA sequence. The table shows about 250,000 clones, with 88% occurring only once. Enrolment of Seattle patients took place during active infection, and they were followed longitudinally.

This TCR came from a woman in her twenties or thirties with COVID-19, enrolled during active disease. The sample comprised peripheral blood. V and J are TRBV20-1 and TRBJ1-1, with D possibly being TRBD1 (6 bases). This CDR3 reads CSANERGLNTEAFF. CDR3 DNA: TGCAGTGCTAATGAGCGGGGGCTGAACACTGAAGCTTTCTTT.